These 17 T cell receptor beta chains share one sample of origin, sequenced in a study of T cells in Graves' hyperthyroidism and ophthalmopathy. Researchers took RNA transcripts and amplified the TCR beta CDR3 regions from them. The TCR CDR3 first-round RT-PCR relied on the HTBI primer set. TCRdb reprocessed the multiplex PCR reads with MiXCR, giving one entry per CDR3 protein. The table records hundreds of thousands of distinct CDR3 sequences, over 35% of them present only once. The source material was blood. The receptors here all came from a young man with Graves' hyperthyroidism.

The CDR3 sequence is CAISDSATDLGFF. DNA of the CDR3: TGTGCCATCAGTGATTCGGCAACCGATTTGGGTTTCTTT. The rearrangement joins TRBV10-3 to TRBJ1-1; D is ambiguous. The germline V gene has CDR1 ENHRY and CDR2 SYGVKD. CDR3 length equals 13 residues. V lost 3 bases and J 13 bases, leaving 18 bases between the germline ends.

This clonotype has only a few counts. J is TRBJ2-2 and V is TRBV19, with 8 bases aligning to TRBD2. Germline V gives CDR1 LNHDA, CDR2 SQIVND (reference sequence). CDR3 length: 14 residues. The J segment lost 4 bases and the V segment lost 3 bases, leaving 1 base of the junction unmatched. The CDR3 sequence is CASSIGTSTGELFF. The CDR3 DNA follows: TGTGCCAGTAGTATTGGGACTAGCACCGGGGAGCTGTTTTTT.

The genes are TRBV7-9 and TRBJ1-2, with D perhaps TRBD1 (6 bases). The CDR3 is made up of 13 amino acids. Trimming pared 4 bases from V and 6 bases from J, leaving 12 bases between. CDR1 SEHNR and CDR2 FQNEAQ come from the germline V gene (reference sequence). CDR3: CASSSQGSDGYTF. CDR3 nucleotides: TGTGCCAGCAGCTCACAGGGTTCGGATGGCTACACCTTC. The full variable domain, in which reference TRBV7-9 and TRBJ1-2 provide the parts outside the CDR3, is DTGVSQNPRHKITKRGQNVTFRCDPISEHNRLYWYRQTLGQGPEFLTYFQNEAQLEKSRLLSDRFSAERPKGSFSTLEIQRTEQGDSAMYLCASSSQGSDGYTFGSGTRLTVV.

The sample holds a few counts of this clonotype. The chain links TRBV6-5 to TRBJ1-4; D gene ambiguous. The germline gives CDR1 MNHEY, CDR2 SVGAGI. The CDR3 runs to 14 residues. V lost 10 bases and J 3 bases, leaving 15 bases between the germline ends. The CDR3, as DNA: TGTGCCACCGCGCGGGATGGTTCTAATGAAAAACTGTTTTTT. It yields the protein CATARDGSNEKLFF.

The chain couples TRBV5-1 to TRBJ2-6; tentatively, D is TRBD2 (5 bases). V dropped 5 bases and J dropped 1 base, with 7 bases sitting between them. Germline V lookup: CDR1 SGHRS, CDR2 YFSETQ. This CDR3 has 14 amino acids. The CDR3 bases are TGCGCCAGCAGGGGAGAGTCTGGGGCCAACGTCCTGACTTTC. It translates to CASRGESGANVLTF.

This clonotype was counted between two and nine times. The CDR3 spells CASSFLLGIPGYTF. CDR3 bases: TGTGCCAGCAGTTTCCTATTAGGGATCCCCGGATACACCTTC. The chain has TRBV12-3 or TRBV12-4 and TRBJ1-2; no definite D call. With 3 bases removed from V and 11 bases from J, the gap between germline ends came to 19 bases. The CDR3 has 14 residues.

The chain recombines TRBV9 with TRBJ1-1, with TRBD1 identical over 7 bases. Per the germline V gene, CDR1 is SGDLS and CDR2 is YYNGEE. The V segment lost 0 bases and the J segment 0 bases; nucleotides outside the gene matches: 5. The CDR3 covers 16 residues. CDR3 residues: CASSVEGGGMNTEAFF. CDR3 nucleotide sequence: TGTGCCAGCAGCGTAGAGGGAGGGGGCATGAACACTGAAGCTTTCTTT.

This clonotype was seen more than once but under ten times. The V gene is TRBV19, the J gene TRBJ2-5; TRBD2 matches at 12 bases. Germline CDR1 reads LNHDA; CDR2 reads SQIVND (reference sequence). The CDR3 is made up of 16 amino acids. J gave up 5 bases and V 3 bases, and 7 bases lay outside the gene matches. CDR3: CASSIPSGRATETQYF. The CDR3 DNA sequence: TGTGCCAGTAGTATCCCTAGCGGGAGGGCCACGGAGACCCAGTACTTC.

V and J are TRBV25-1 and TRBJ2-5, with D possibly TRBD1 on 6 matching bases. CDR3 length: 13 residues. Between the trimmed V and J ends, which lost 7 bases and 5 bases, there was a span of 14 bases. Germline V lookup: CDR1 MGHDK, CDR2 SYGVNS. DNA of the CDR3: TGTGCCAGCACCAAGGGGGTAGGGGAGACCCAGTACTTC. Its translation: CASTKGVGETQYF.

This clonotype occurred many times. V is TRBV19 and J is TRBJ1-1; no reliable D call. The germline CDR1 and CDR2 sequences are LNHDA and SQIVND (reference sequence). This CDR3 has 14 amino acids. V shed 1 base and J shed 4 bases, with 10 bases lying between them. For the CDR3, the DNA is TGTGCCAGTAGTATAGGACTTGGTCTCACTGAAGCTTTCTTT. As protein: CASSIGLGLTEAFF.

The chain employs TRBV7-3 and TRBJ2-7; D remains ambiguous. The V gene lost 6 bases and the J gene lost 3 bases, with 12 bases spanning the gap. The CDR3 spans 13 residues. Per germline, CDR1 SGHTA and CDR2 FQGTGA. The DNA for the CDR3 is TGTGCCAGCAGTTTGACTCCCTACTACGAGCAGTACTTC. Protein sequence: CASSLTPYYEQYF.

The CDR3 nucleotides read TGTGCCAGCAGTGACCAGGGGGGCAGGGAAGCGTCCTACGAGCAGTACTTC. It yields the protein CASSDQGGREASYEQYF. The chain recombines TRBV25-1 with TRBJ2-7; TRBD1 is a possible D gene (7 bases). The V gene lost 3 bases and the J gene lost 1 base, with 19 bases spanning the gap. Germline lookup yields CDR1 MGHDK and CDR2 SYGVNS. CDR3 length: 17 amino acids.

The chain uses TRBV2 and TRBJ1-1; D possibly corresponds to TRBD1 (5 bases). Germline lookup yields CDR1 SNHLY and CDR2 FYNNEI. The CDR3 covers 13 residues. With 1 base removed from V and 11 bases from J, the gap between germline ends came to 14 bases. The CDR3 bases are TGTGCCAGCAGTGAAGGCGGGGGTTTTCGGGCTTTCTTT. Translating gives CASSEGGGFRAFF.

CDR3 DNA sequence: TGCAGTGCTAGAGACCCCGCCGGCTACACCTTC. It is translated as CSARDPAGYTF. The chain employs TRBV20-1 and TRBJ1-2; D is ambiguous. The ends were cut back, 0 bases at V and 8 bases at J, with 7 bases in the middle. Germline CDR1 is DFQATT and CDR2 is SNEGSKA (reference sequence). CDR3 length equals 11 residues.

This clonotype was recorded at least ten times. The rearrangement joins TRBV7-9 to TRBJ1-1, with unresolved D. Germline CDR1 reads SEHNR; CDR2 reads FQNEAQ (reference sequence). V lost 8 bases to trimming and J lost 2 bases, with 12 bases between them. This CDR3 contains 13 residues. The CDR3 DNA is TGTGCCAGCTTGGAGCAGCCTAACACTGAAGCTTTCTTT. Amino acid sequence: CASLEQPNTEAFF.

This chain connects TRBV2 to TRBJ1-1; 8 positions match TRBD1. J lost 0 bases, V lost 6 bases, and 9 bases had no gene match. This CDR3 has 16 residues. Germline V gene data show CDR1 as SNHLY and CDR2 as FYNNEI. The CDR3 DNA reads as TGTGCCAGCAGAACAGGACAGGGAGGGGTGAACACTGAAGCTTTCTTT. Its protein is CASRTGQGGVNTEAFF.

Concerning this clonotype: The final CDR3 position lacks the conserved phenylalanine or tryptophan, pointing to a likely read error. The rearrangement joins TRBV7-2 to TRBJ1-1; tentatively, D is TRBD1 (6 bases). The V end lost 8 bases, the J end lost 1 base, and 14 bases lay between the germline ends. The germline V gene has CDR1 SGHTA and CDR2 FQGNSA. This CDR3 is built from 14 residues. CDR3: CASFGGPTNTEAFL. The CDR3 DNA reads as TGTGCCAGCTTTGGGGGGCCCACGAACACTGAAGCTTTCCTT.